The T cell receptor (beta chain) under discussion was sequenced for a study of CD8 T cells in ankylosing spondylitis. It was by quantitative 5'-RACE with molecular barcodes that TCR beta libraries were made. TCRdb recomputed calls from the 5' RACE reads with MiXCR, one row per CDR3 protein. Among 220,000 or so distinct CDR3 sequences, approximately 20% were seen once, and the ten largest hold roughly 43%. To note about this clonotype: Its antigen is not identified.

Regarding the study as a whole: Ankylosing spondylitis blood appeared to be characterized by a TCR beta motif of 8 or 9 highly homologous variants. Matched ankylosing spondylitis synovial fluid reportedly contained a significantly enriched population of disease-linked clones. Some of these motif variants have turned up before, in reports on reactive arthritis synovial fluid and blood. CD8+ disease-linked clones were present at relatively low frequencies in blood.

After removal of 6 bases from V and 1 base from J, the junction contained 4 bases not matched to a gene. There are 15 residues in the CDR3. The sample taken for sequencing was blood, either unsorted or a sorted T cell fraction (not recorded which). The TCR was taken from a male donor with ankylosing spondylitis. The genes are TRBV12-3 or TRBV12-4 and TRBJ2-7; 12 bases are shared with TRBD2. The CDR3 DNA follows: TGTGCCAGCAGACCTAGCGGGAGGGGGTCCTACGAGCAGTACTTC. Amino acid sequence: CASRPSGRGSYEQYF.